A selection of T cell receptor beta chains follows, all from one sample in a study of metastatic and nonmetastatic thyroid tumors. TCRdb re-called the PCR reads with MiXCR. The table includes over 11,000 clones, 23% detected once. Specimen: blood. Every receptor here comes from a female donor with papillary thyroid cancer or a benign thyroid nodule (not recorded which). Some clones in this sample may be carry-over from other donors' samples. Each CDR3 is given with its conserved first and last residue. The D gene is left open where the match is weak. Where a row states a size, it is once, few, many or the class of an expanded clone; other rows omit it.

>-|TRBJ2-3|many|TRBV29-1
TGCAGCGTGGTCCAGGGGAGGGATACGCAGTATTTT
CSVVQGRDTQYF
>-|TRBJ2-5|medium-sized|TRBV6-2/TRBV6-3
TGTGCCAGCACCAGATTCAGGGAAGAGACCCAGTACTTC
CASTRFREETQYF
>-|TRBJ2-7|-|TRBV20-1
TGCAGTGCTAGAGTTGACCGACGATACGAGAAATACTTC
CSARVDRRYEKYF
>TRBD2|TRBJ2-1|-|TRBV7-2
TGTGCCAGCAGCTTCTTCCCTAGCGGGGCCCTAGGGTATGAGCAGTTCTTC
CASSFFPSGALGYEQFF
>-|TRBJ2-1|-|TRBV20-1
TGCAGTGCAGAGGTGGGCGATAAGCAGTTCTTC
CSAEVGDKQFF
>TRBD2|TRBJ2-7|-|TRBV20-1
TGCAGTGCTAACCCTGTTACTAGCGGCACTCACTACGAGCAGTACTTC
CSANPVTSGTHYEQYF
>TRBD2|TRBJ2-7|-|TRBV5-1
TGCGCCAGCAGCTTCCGGATTAGCGGGGACTACGAGCAGTACTTC
CASSFRISGDYEQYF
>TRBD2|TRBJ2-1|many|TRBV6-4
TGTGCCAGCAGACCATACAGGACGGGACTAGCGGGAGGGCCGTCCTACAATGAGCAGTTCTTC
CASRPYRTGLAGGPSYNEQFF
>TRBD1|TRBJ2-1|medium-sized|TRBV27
TGTGCCAGCAGTTCCCCAGGGGGCGCTGAGCAGTTCTTC
CASSSPGGAEQFF
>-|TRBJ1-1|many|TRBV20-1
TGCAGTGCACCGCCAAGCGGGACTGAAGCTTTCTTT
CSAPPSGTEAFF
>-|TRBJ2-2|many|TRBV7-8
TGTGCCAGCAGCCGACATCGGATTATCTCCGGGGAGCTGTTTTTT
CASSRHRIISGELFF
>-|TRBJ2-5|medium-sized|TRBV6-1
TGTGCCAGCAACACCCCGGGGCCGCTCCAAGAGACCCAGTACTTC
CASNTPGPLQETQYF
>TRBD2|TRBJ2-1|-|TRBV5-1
TGCGCCAGCAGCTTTGCTGCGACTAGCGGGAGCCTTTACAATGAGCAGTTCTTC
CASSFAATSGSLYNEQFF
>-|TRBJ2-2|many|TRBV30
TGTGCCTGGAGTCTGAAGACCCGGGACACCGGGGAGCTGTTTTTT
CAWSLKTRDTGELFF
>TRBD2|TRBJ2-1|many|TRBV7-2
TGTGCCAGCAGCCACGATAGCGGGGGGGATAATGAGCAGTTCTTC
CASSHDSGGDNEQFF
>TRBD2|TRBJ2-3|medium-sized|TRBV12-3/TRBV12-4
TGTGCCACCTTTAGCGGGAGCAAAACAGATACGCAGTATTTT
CATFSGSKTDTQYF
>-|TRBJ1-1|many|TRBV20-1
TGCAGTGCTAGAGTTGCAGGGCGATTCACTGAAGCTTTCTTT
CSARVAGRFTEAFF
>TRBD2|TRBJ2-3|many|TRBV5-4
TGTGCCAGCAGCAGGGGACTAGCGGAAGATACGCAGTATTTT
CASSRGLAEDTQYF
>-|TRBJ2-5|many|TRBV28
TGTGCCAGCAGTCCCCCAGCGGATCAAGAGACCCAGTACTTC
CASSPPADQETQYF
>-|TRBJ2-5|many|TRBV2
TGTGCCAGCAGCACACAACTAGGGGGAAGGGGAGAGACCCAGTACTTC
CASSTQLGGRGETQYF
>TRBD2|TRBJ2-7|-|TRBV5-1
TGCGCCAGCAGCTGGTGGGGGGGGAACTCCTACGAGCAGTACTTC
CASSWWGGNSYEQYF
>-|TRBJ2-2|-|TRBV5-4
TGTGCCAGCAGCTCGAAACTTCAGGGGACCGGGGAGCTGTTTTTT
CASSSKLQGTGELFF
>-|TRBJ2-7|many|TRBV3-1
TGTGCCAGCAGCCAAGGGCCCATTAACGAGCAGTACTTC
CASSQGPINEQYF
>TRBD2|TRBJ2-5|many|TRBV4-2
TGTGCCAGCAGCCAAGCGGGGGGAAAAGAGACCCAGTACTTC
CASSQAGGKETQYF
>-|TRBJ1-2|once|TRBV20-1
TGCAGTGCTCGAGATATCAACTATGGCTACACCTTC
CSARDINYGYTF
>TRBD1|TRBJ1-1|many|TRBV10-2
TGCGCCAGCAGTGATACAGGGGACACTGAAGCTTTCTTT
CASSDTGDTEAFF
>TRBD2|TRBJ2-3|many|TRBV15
TGTGCCACCAGCAGGACTAGCGGGGGGGCGAATACGCAGTATTTT
CATSRTSGGANTQYF
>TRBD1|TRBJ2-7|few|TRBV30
TGTGCCTGGAGTGTTCCGGGACAGGGGTCGGGCGAGCAGTACTTC
CAWSVPGQGSGEQYF
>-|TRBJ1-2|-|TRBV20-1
TGCAGTGCGTCCCCGGGACGGGGAAATAACTATGGCTACACCTTC
CSASPGRGNNYGYTF
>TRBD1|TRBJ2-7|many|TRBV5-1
TGCGCCAGCAGTACGACGGCGAGTCGAGGGGGCTCATACTACGAGCAGTACTTC
CASSTTASRGGSYYEQYF
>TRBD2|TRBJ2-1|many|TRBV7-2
TGTGCCAGCAGCTCCGGACTAGCGGGGGCCATAACCTACAATGAGCAGTTCTTC
CASSSGLAGAITYNEQFF
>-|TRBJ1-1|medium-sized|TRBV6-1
TGTGCCAGCAGACAAACAGGGAGAGGGACTGAAGCTTTCTTT
CASRQTGRGTEAFF
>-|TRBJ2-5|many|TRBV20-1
TGCAGTGCTAGAGACGGGCAGGGGAGTCAAGAGACCCAGTACTTC
CSARDGQGSQETQYF
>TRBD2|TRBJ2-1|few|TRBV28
TGTGCCAGCAGACGAGCGACTAGCGGGAGGGGGAATGAGCAGTTCTTC
CASRRATSGRGNEQFF
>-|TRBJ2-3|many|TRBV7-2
TGTGCCAGCAGCTTAAGTGGACTAACAGATACGCAGTATTTT
CASSLSGLTDTQYF
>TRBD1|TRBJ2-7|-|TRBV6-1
TGTGCCAGCAGCCGGAGCAGGGGGCGCAACGAGCAGTACTTC
CASSRSRGRNEQYF
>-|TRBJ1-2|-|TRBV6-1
TGTGCCAGCAGTGCCGACAACCAGTATGGCTACACCTTC
CASSADNQYGYTF
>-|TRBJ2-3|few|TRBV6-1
TGTGCCAGCAGTCGGACTGGCACAGATACGCAGTATTTT
CASSRTGTDTQYF
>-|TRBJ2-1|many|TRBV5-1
TGCGCCAGCAGCCACCAAGCGGGACACCCGAACAATGAGCAGTTCTTC
CASSHQAGHPNNEQFF
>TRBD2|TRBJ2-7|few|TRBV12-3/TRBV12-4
TGTGCCAGCAGCCCAACTAGCGGGGTCTACGAGCAGTACTTC
CASSPTSGVYEQYF
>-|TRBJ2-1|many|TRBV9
TGTGCCAGCAGCCCCCGGACTTACTACAATGAGCAGTTCTTC
CASSPRTYYNEQFF
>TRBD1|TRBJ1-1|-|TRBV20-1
TGCAGTGCTAATTCGCCCGGGACAGAGAACACTGAAGCTTTCTTT
CSANSPGTENTEAFF
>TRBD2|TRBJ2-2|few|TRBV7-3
TGTGCCAGCAGCCTGACTAGCGTGAGGGCCGCCGTGGAGCTGTTTTTT
CASSLTSVRAAVELFF
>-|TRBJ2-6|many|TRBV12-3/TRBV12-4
TGTGCCAGCAGTCAGGGAGTCTCTGGGGCCAACGTCCTGACTTTC
CASSQGVSGANVLTF
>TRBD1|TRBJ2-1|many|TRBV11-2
TGTGCCAGCAGCTTGGGACAGCCGAAATACAATGAGCAGTTCTTC
CASSLGQPKYNEQFF
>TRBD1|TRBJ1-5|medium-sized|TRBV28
TGTGCCAGCAGTTTGGGGGGCAGGGGGCCTGATCAGCCCCAGCATTTT
CASSLGGRGPDQPQHF
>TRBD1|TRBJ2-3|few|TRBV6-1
TGTGCCAGCACTGCTCCGCACAGGGGGCCCGGGTCGCAGTATTTT
CASTAPHRGPGSQYF
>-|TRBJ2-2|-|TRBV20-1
TGCAGTGTCTTAGCGAACACCGGGGAGCTGCTTTTT
CSVLANTGELLF
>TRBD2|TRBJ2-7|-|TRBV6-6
TGTGCCAGCAGTTACGGTCTAGCGGGAACCTCCTACGAGCAGTACTTC
CASSYGLAGTSYEQYF
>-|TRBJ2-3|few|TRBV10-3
TGTGCCATCAGTGAGTCGGAGAATGTCGCAGTTTGGGGTACAGATACGCAGTATTTT
CAISESENVAVWGTDTQYF
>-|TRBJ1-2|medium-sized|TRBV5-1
TGCGCCAGCAGCTTGGAGCCCAGCAGACGCTATGGCTACACCTTC
CASSLEPSRRYGYTF
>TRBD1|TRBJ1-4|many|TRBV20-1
TGCAGTGCGGAGACAGGGCTGGATGAAAAACTGTTTTTT
CSAETGLDEKLFF